One sample yielded the 10 T cell receptor beta chains listed below, sequenced in a study of beta chain features in type 1 diabetes. Study findings and constraints: Patients with Type 1 diabetes showed moderately but significantly shorter TCRB CDR3s in all four CD4+ subsets.

The sequenced template was cDNA made from the entire isolated RNA. Data came from immunoSEQ multiplex PCR; TCRdb stores just in-frame clones and leaves some out. The sample has hundreds of thousands of clones, around 15% seen once. Their target antigens are unknown. The sequenced sample consisted of naive CD4+ T cells from blood. The receptor source for this set is a man aged 18-30 years with type 1 diabetes.

CDR3 protein: CASTGRDSGANVLTF. DNA for the CDR3: TGTGCCAGCACAGGACGGGACTCTGGGGCCAACGTCCTGACTTTC. The J gene is TRBJ2-6, the V gene TRBV21-1; the table's D call TRBD2 went unverified against the DNA. TRBV21-1 corresponds to a pseudogene. The CDR3 is made up of 15 amino acids.

This clone was found a few times. This sample includes further DNA sequences coding for the same CDR3. The V call is TRBV18, the J call TRBJ2-3; D is unresolved. V shed 3 bases and J shed 6 bases, with 4 bases lying between them. The CDR3 length is 11 residues. Germline assignment: CDR1 KGHSH and CDR2 LQKENI. The CDR3 nucleotides read TGTGCCAGCTCACCGCAGGATACGCAGTATTTT. Translated, it gives CASSPQDTQYF.

This chain joins TRBV29-1 and TRBJ2-1; 7 bases line up with TRBD2. Germline CDR1 SQVTM, CDR2 ANQGSEA. The CDR3 consists of 14 residues. V shed 3 bases and J 7 bases; nucleotides not matched to a gene: 9. The CDR3 here is CSVDGGVTTNEQFF. DNA of the CDR3: TGCAGCGTTGATGGGGGGGTGACGACAAATGAGCAGTTCTTC.

This clone occurred a few times. The rearrangement joins TRBV4-1 to TRBJ2-7, with D uncertain. This CDR3 comprises 13 residues. Germline V gives CDR1 MGHRA, CDR2 YSYEKL. Trimming took 0 bases from V and 9 from J, leaving 12 bases between them. CDR3 residues: CASSQDRAGGQYF. DNA for the CDR3: TGCGCCAGCAGCCAAGATCGCGCCGGTGGGCAGTACTTC.

There are a few counts of this clone. The chain has TRBV4-3 and TRBJ2-1, with D perhaps TRBD1 (7 bases). CDR3 length equals 14 residues. The germline gives CDR1 LGHNA, CDR2 YSLEER. V was cut by 2 bases and J by 8 bases, with 13 bases left in between. In DNA, the CDR3 is TGCGCCAGCAGCCAAAGAGACAGGGAGGATGAGCAGTTCTTC. It is translated as CASSQRDREDEQFF.

The chain employs TRBV2 and TRBJ2-2; 7 nucleotides align to TRBD1. This CDR3 region has 15 residues. Trimming removed 5 bases from V and 6 bases from J; junction bases left unmatched: 9. CDR1 and CDR2 from the germline V gene are SNHLY and FYNNEI. CDR3 DNA: TGTGCCAGCAGTTTAGACAGGGTGCAATCCGGGGAGCTGTTTTTT. Translation: CASSLDRVQSGELFF.

This rearrangement joins TRBV4-3 to TRBJ2-2; TRBD1 aligns across 7 bases. Trimming at V came to 1 base and at J to 1 base, leaving 0 bases not matched to a gene. The CDR3 length is 15 residues. CDR1 is LGHNA, CDR2 YSLEER, per germline. The CDR3 nucleotides are TGCGCCAGCAGCCAAGGGACAGGGAACACCGGGGAGCTGTTTTTT. It is translated as CASSQGTGNTGELFF.

The V and J genes are TRBV7-2 and TRBJ2-2; 9 positions agree with TRBD2. CDR1 is SGHTA and CDR2 is FQGNSA in the germline V gene. The CDR3 totals 17 residues. Trimming removed 2 bases from V and 4 bases from J; junction bases left unmatched: 8. Here the CDR3 DNA reads TGTGCCAGCAGCTTAATGGCTAGCGGGGCTCCCACCGGGGAGCTGTTTTTT. Amino acids: CASSLMASGAPTGELFF.

This clone was detected only a few times. The J gene is TRBJ2-2, the V gene TRBV14; D is unresolved. The CDR3 length is 14 residues. Between the trimmed V and J ends, which lost 1 base and 4 bases, there was a span of 7 bases. Germline lookup yields CDR1 SGHDN and CDR2 FVKESK. The chain's CDR3 is CASSQVLITGELFF. The CDR3, as DNA: TGTGCCAGCAGCCAAGTGTTGATCACCGGGGAGCTGTTTTTT.

J is TRBJ2-2 and V is TRBV4-2; perhaps TRBD1 as D (6 bases). Looked up from germline, CDR1 is LGHNA and CDR2 is YNFKEQ. The CDR3 sequence is 16 residues long. Trimming took 0 bases from V and 3 from J, leaving 11 bases between them. This chain's CDR3 is CASSQEIGGDTGELFF. The CDR3 DNA sequence: TGTGCCAGCAGCCAAGAGATAGGGGGAGACACCGGGGAGCTGTTTTTT.